This TCR beta chain was documented in a study of T-cell reconstitution after alpha-beta-depleted transplantation in children. Study outcomes and limitations: The origin of high day-60 TCRbeta diversity in some patients lay in surviving recipient T cells and thymic progenitors. Reportedly, only several hundred clones from non-depleted graft cells drove alpha-beta T-cell counts at about two months. Fresh T-cell production supplied most of the T-cell counts and diversity seen one year after transplant.

Turning to this clonotype: Its antigen is not known.

It was with unique molecular identifiers that the TCRbeta library was prepared. MiXCR was run by TCRdb on the PCR reads, yielding one entry per CDR3 protein. The data hold about 980,000 distinct CDR3 sequences, with around 30% observed a single time. This TCR was recovered from a boy in the first two years of life who had a stem cell transplant for SCID, so the T cells may come from the graft donor. Sequenced material: PBMCs, mostly from graft donor cells, taken 360 days after TCRalphabeta/CD19-depleted stem cell transplant.

The CDR3 loop reads CSVGRGAGLEQYF. The DNA of the CDR3 is TGCAGCGTCGGCAGGGGGGCCGGGCTCGAGCAGTACTTC. The chain recombines TRBV29-1 with TRBJ2-7; possibly TRBD1 for D (7 bases). Trimming shortened V by 6 bases and J by 6 bases, and 18 bases separated the two germline ends. Germline CDR1 is SQVTM and CDR2 is ANQGSEA. The CDR3 consists of 13 residues.